These 30 T cell receptor beta chains were all obtained from the same sample, sequenced in a study of early T cells in non-severe SARS-CoV-2 infection. TCRdb re-derived calls from the 5' RACE reads in MiXCR, one entry per CDR3 protein. The table has roughly 50,000 distinct CDR3 sequences, approximately 9.8% seen once. Source material: whole blood. All receptors derive from an adult who was a healthcare worker with PCR-confirmed SARS-CoV-2 infection or an uninfected control (not recorded which).

This clonotype was picked up many times. The chain combines TRBV7-8 with TRBJ1-2, with 7 bases fitting TRBD1. Germline lookup yields CDR1 SGHVS and CDR2 FQNEAQ. V lost 1 base, J lost 4 bases, and 6 bases stayed unmatched. This CDR3 has 15 residues. The CDR3 protein is CASSLGAGGGYGYTF. The CDR3 DNA is TGTGCCAGCAGCTTAGGTGCAGGGGGAGGCTATGGCTACACCTTC.

Ten or more counts support this clonotype. The chain joins TRBV4-2 to TRBJ2-2, with unresolved D. Germline CDR1 is LGHNA and CDR2 is YNFKEQ. Trimming pared 1 base from V and 0 bases from J, leaving 9 bases between. The CDR3 runs 16 residues. DNA for the CDR3: TGTGCCAGCAGCCAAGTACTCGCATCGAACACCGGGGAGCTGTTTTTT. Its protein product is CASSQVLASNTGELFF.

This chain uses TRBV5-1 with TRBJ2-3; 10 nucleotides align to TRBD2. With V trimmed by 5 bases and J by 4 bases, 7 bases remained unmatched. The germline CDR1 and CDR2 sequences are SGHRS and YFSETQ. The CDR3 sequence is 15 residues long. The CDR3 coding sequence is TGCGCCAGCAGTTCTACTAGCGGGGAATCAGATACGCAGTATTTT. This codes for CASSSTSGESDTQYF.

This clonotype turned up a few times. The genes are TRBV2 and TRBJ2-2; 10 bases align to TRBD2. V dropped 2 bases and J dropped 4; count of bases not matched to a gene: 4. This CDR3 is 16 amino acids long. Germline lookup yields CDR1 SNHLY and CDR2 FYNNEI. CDR3 sequence (DNA): TGTGCCAGCAGTGAAAGGCTAGCGGGAGTCACCGGGGAGCTGTTTTTT. It translates to CASSERLAGVTGELFF.

This chain joins TRBV3-1 and TRBJ2-5; no definite D call. V was clipped by 1 base and J by 0 bases, with 6 bases between them. CDR1 is LGHDT, CDR2 YNNKEL, per germline (reference sequence). The CDR3 has 14 amino acids. CDR3 residues: CASSQAGHQETQYF. For the CDR3, the DNA is TGTGCCAGCAGCCAAGCCGGCCACCAAGAGACCCAGTACTTC.

This clonotype was counted only a few times. The chain recombines TRBV27 with TRBJ1-1, with a tentative D call TRBD1 (5 bases). The CDR3 covers 15 residues. From germline, CDR1 is MNHEY and CDR2 SMNVEV (reference sequence). Trimming pared 0 bases from V and 4 bases from J, leaving 12 bases between. CDR3 DNA sequence: TGTGCCAGCAGTTTATCGTCAGGGTGGCGCACTGAAGCTTTCTTT. This gives the protein CASSLSSGWRTEAFF.

In its sample, this clonotype was seen many times. This chain joins TRBV5-1 and TRBJ2-7; 8 bases align to TRBD1. CDR1 and CDR2 (germline): SGHRS, YFSETQ. The length of the CDR3 is 16 residues. V was clipped by 4 bases and J by 0 bases; unmatched bases: 9. The CDR3 DNA follows: TGCGCCAGCAGCCCCTGGGGACAGGCCCCCTCCTACGAGCAGTACTTC. Amino acid sequence: CASSPWGQAPSYEQYF.

This clonotype has only a few counts. Germline is not matched at one junction end, which may reflect a read error. This chain connects TRBV5-1 to TRBJ2-6, with D possibly being TRBD1 (5 bases). CDR3 length: 18 amino acids. Germline V gene lookup returns CDR1 SGHRS and CDR2 YFSETQ. CDR3 amino acids: CASSLVGQSYSGANVPTF. Here the CDR3 DNA reads TGCGCCAGCAGCTTAGTAGGGCAGTCTTACTCTGGGGCCAACGTCCCGACTTTC.

The gene calls are TRBV19 and TRBJ1-5, with D tentatively TRBD1 (5 bases). The CDR3 consists of 14 residues. Germline CDR1 is LNHDA and CDR2 is SQIVND (reference sequence). The V gene lost 5 bases and the J gene lost 5 bases, with 13 bases spanning the gap. The CDR3 region is CASSLGRGYQPQHF. In DNA, the CDR3 is TGTGCCAGTAGTCTAGGAAGGGGATATCAGCCCCAGCATTTT.

This clonotype was seen at least ten times. The V gene is TRBV27, the J gene TRBJ2-1, with D perhaps given as TRBD1 or TRBD2 (5 bases each). Trimming cost V 0 bases and J 2 bases, with 14 bases left between them. CDR1 and CDR2 from the germline V gene are MNHEY and SMNVEV (reference sequence). The CDR3 runs to 17 residues. The CDR3 nucleotides are TGTGCCAGCAGTTTATCGACCGGGACCCTACCCTACAATGAGCAGTTCTTC. This codes for CASSLSTGTLPYNEQFF.

In this sample, this clonotype turned up many times. This chain links TRBV7-9 with TRBJ1-1; 7 bases line up with TRBD1. There are 14 residues in the CDR3. V lost 0 bases and J lost 6; bases outside the gene matches: 4. The germline CDR1 and CDR2 sequences are SEHNR and FQNEAQ (reference sequence). In DNA, the CDR3 is TGTGCCAGCAGCTTAGCCGCGACAGGGCCTGAAGCTTTCTTT. Its protein product is CASSLAATGPEAFF. The whole variable domain, filled in from reference TRBV7-9 and TRBJ1-1, reads DTGVSQNPRHKITKRGQNVTFRCDPISEHNRLYWYRQTLGQGPEFLTYFQNEAQLEKSRLLSDRFSAERPKGSFSTLEIQRTEQGDSAMYLCASSLAATGPEAFFGQGTRLTVV.

This clonotype was detected many times. V usage is TRBV20-1 and J usage is TRBJ2-4, with 10 nucleotides matching TRBD2. J was trimmed by 8 bases and V by 1 base; bases with no gene match: 14. Germline V gene data show CDR1 as DFQATT and CDR2 as SNEGSKA (reference sequence). This CDR3 comprises 17 residues. This chain's CDR3 is CSARAQASGRAGDIQYF. The CDR3, as DNA: TGCAGTGCTAGAGCCCAAGCGAGCGGGAGGGCCGGAGACATTCAGTACTTC.

This clonotype has ten or more counts. CDR3 amino acids: CSASLTGPATGYTF. In DNA form, the CDR3 reads TGCAGTGCTAGTTTAACAGGCCCCGCCACCGGCTACACCTTC. The gene calls are TRBV20-1 and TRBJ1-2; possible D gene TRBD1, 5 bases. Trimming pared 3 bases from V and 8 bases from J, leaving 19 bases between. This CDR3 region has 14 residues. The germline V gene encodes CDR1 DFQATT and CDR2 SNEGSKA (reference sequence).

This clonotype was seen at least ten times. The CDR3 DNA follows: TGCAGCGTTGAAGACAGGAACCGAGACACCATATATTTT. As protein: CSVEDRNRDTIYF. The gene calls are TRBV29-1 and TRBJ1-3; D ambiguous. The V gene's germline CDR1 is SQVTM and CDR2 ANQGSEA. This CDR3 has 13 amino acids. The V gene lost 0 bases and the J gene lost 8 bases, with 11 bases spanning the gap.

This clonotype appeared a few times. The V call is TRBV3-1, the J call TRBJ2-7; tentatively, D is TRBD1 (7 bases). Trimming left V 0 bases short and J 3 bases short, with 18 bases between. CDR1 and CDR2 from the germline V gene are LGHDT and YNNKEL (reference sequence). This CDR3 is built from 17 residues. CDR3 sequence (DNA): TGTGCCAGCAGCCAAGATGTGGAGGGACAGCACGTCTACGAGCAGTACTTC. Protein: CASSQDVEGQHVYEQYF.

This clonotype was picked up a small number of times. The V and J genes are TRBV28 and TRBJ1-1; D gene unclear. Germline loops: CDR1 MDHEN, CDR2 SYDVKM. CDR3 length: 12 residues. V was cut by 5 bases and J by 6 bases, with 10 bases left in between. CDR3 residues: CASSTVKAEAFF. The CDR3 DNA is TGTGCCAGCAGTACAGTCAAGGCTGAAGCTTTCTTT.

This clonotype showed up many times. The genes are TRBV27 and TRBJ2-7, with 7 bases that match TRBD1. From germline, CDR1 is MNHEY and CDR2 SMNVEV (reference sequence). V lost 3 bases, J lost 5 bases, and 7 bases stayed unmatched. CDR3 size: 14 residues. CDR3 in DNA: TGTGCCAGCAGTTTTACAGGGGTGGGGAACGAGCAGTACTTC. Translated: CASSFTGVGNEQYF.

This clonotype was seen many times. The chain couples TRBV13 to TRBJ2-1; 9 bases are a match to TRBD2. CDR1 and CDR2 (germline): PRHDT, FYEKMQ (reference sequence). The CDR3 runs to 16 residues. V dropped 4 bases and J dropped 3; count of bases not matched to a gene: 7. The CDR3 loop reads CASSSQASGVYNEQFF. The CDR3 nucleotides are TGTGCCAGCAGCTCGCAAGCTAGCGGGGTCTACAATGAGCAGTTCTTC.

The table lists this clonotype with many counts. The gene calls are TRBV7-9 and TRBJ2-7; 8 bases map to TRBD1. Per germline, CDR1 SEHNR and CDR2 FQNEAQ (reference sequence). J was trimmed by 5 bases and V by 3 bases; bases with no gene match: 9. This CDR3 contains 15 residues. The CDR3, as DNA: TGTGCCAGCAGCTTTGCTCGGACAGGGTTCCACGAGCAGTACTTC. Its translation is CASSFARTGFHEQYF.

This clonotype has more than one count but fewer than ten. The chain combines TRBV5-1 with TRBJ2-7; no clear D. The CDR3 totals 13 residues. Trimming shortened V by 3 bases and J by 3 bases, and 10 bases separated the two germline ends. Germline V gene lookup returns CDR1 SGHRS and CDR2 YFSETQ. CDR3: CASSSPDRYEQYF. The CDR3 DNA follows: TGCGCCAGCAGCTCTCCAGACCGCTACGAGCAGTACTTC.

DNA for the CDR3: TGTGCCAGCAGGAGCGGGAGGAACACCGGGGAGCTGTTTTTT. Translated: CASRSGRNTGELFF. The chain links TRBV7-2 to TRBJ2-2, with 8 bases matching TRBD2. The CDR3 loop spans 14 amino acids. V shed 6 bases, J shed 1 base, and the junction held 1 base outside the gene matches. Germline CDR1 reads SGHTA; CDR2 reads FQGNSA.

This clonotype came up many times. V and J are TRBV2 and TRBJ2-7, with 7 bases fitting TRBD1. CDR3 length: 14 amino acids. Germline CDR1 and CDR2: SNHLY and FYNNEI. Unmatched junction bases numbered 1, after V lost 0 bases and J lost 2 bases. The CDR3 sequence: CASSEAGTAYEQYF. CDR3 sequence (DNA): TGTGCCAGCAGTGAAGCGGGGACAGCCTACGAGCAGTACTTC.

This clonotype was seen at least ten times. The chain carries TRBV7-6 and TRBJ2-7, with TRBD2 identical over 8 bases. Trimming cost V 5 bases and J 6 bases; bases outside gene matches: 6. CDR3 length equals 13 residues. CDR1 and CDR2 from the germline V gene are SGHVS and FNYEAQ. CDR3 sequence (DNA): TGTGCCAGCAGCCCCCCGGGGGGGACCGAGCAGTACTTC. It yields the protein CASSPPGGTEQYF.

The chain joins TRBV9 to TRBJ1-2; D not resolved. CDR3 length: 15 residues. Germline V gene sequence: CDR1 SGDLS, CDR2 YYNGEE. V lost 4 bases and J lost 4, with 17 bases in between. DNA of the CDR3: TGTGCCAGCAGCCTGAACCCCTCGTCGGTCTATGGCTACACCTTC. This codes for CASSLNPSSVYGYTF.

This clonotype was observed at least ten times. The CDR3 loop reads CASSPRDFDNYGYTF. In nucleotides, the CDR3 is TGTGCCAGCAGTCCCCGGGACTTCGATAACTATGGCTACACCTTC. The J gene is TRBJ1-2, the V gene TRBV28; maybe TRBD1 (5 bases). The CDR3 sequence is 15 residues long. The germline V and J ends were trimmed by 5 bases and 1 base, with 14 bases remaining between them. Germline V gives CDR1 MDHEN, CDR2 SYDVKM.

This chain links TRBV20-1 with TRBJ2-3; unclear D gene. The V end lost 5 bases, the J end lost 8 bases, and 20 bases lay between the germline ends. The CDR3 spans 14 residues. CDR1 and CDR2 (germline): DFQATT, SNEGSKA (reference sequence). The CDR3 DNA follows: TGCAGTGCTTCCACGACGGAGTCACGACGTACGCAGTATTTT. Translation gives CSASTTESRRTQYF.

This clonotype was detected ten times or more. The rearrangement links TRBV5-6 to TRBJ2-7; 9 positions agree with TRBD2. Germline CDR1 is SGHDT and CDR2 is YYEEEE. Trimming took 6 bases from V and 4 from J; bases not matched to a gene: 14. The CDR3 loop spans 16 amino acids. The CDR3 sequence is CASISVKAGGPYEQYF. The CDR3 DNA reads as TGTGCCAGCATCTCCGTGAAGGCGGGAGGGCCGTACGAGCAGTACTTC.

The sample holds many counts of this clonotype. The gene calls are TRBV27 and TRBJ1-5; D call uncertain. This CDR3 comprises 13 residues. V was pared by 2 bases and J by 0 bases, with 2 bases between. Germline CDR1 MNHEY, CDR2 SMNVEV (reference sequence). As DNA, the CDR3 is TGTGCCAGCAGTTTAGGTAGCAATCAGCCCCAGCATTTT. Translated, it gives CASSLGSNQPQHF.

The genes are TRBV27 and TRBJ2-1, with TRBD2 as a possible D gene (6 bases). Between the trimmed V and J ends, which lost 4 bases and 10 bases, there was a span of 14 bases. Germline CDR1 reads MNHEY; CDR2 reads SMNVEV (reference sequence). The CDR3 is 13 amino acids. In DNA form, the CDR3 reads TGTGCCAGCAGTTCCGGGGGATCGAGGGAGCAGTTCTTC. Its translation is CASSSGGSREQFF.

This clonotype was recorded at least ten times. The chain joins TRBV4-1 to TRBJ2-1; TRBD2 might be the D (6 bases). The CDR3 contains 13 residues. Trimming took 4 bases from V and 10 from J, leaving 14 bases between them. Germline CDR1 and CDR2: MGHRA and YSYEKL. The CDR3 DNA is TGCGCCAGCAGCCCACGGGACGGAGGGGAGCAGTTCTTC. Amino acids: CASSPRDGGEQFF.